This TCR beta chain was documented in a study of blood T cell repertoires in COVID-19. Study-wide background: Samples came from the United States, Italy and Spain, spanning acute and convalescent COVID-19.

In the authors' methods: Reference gene primer amplification yielded estimated nucleated cell counts. Libraries were prepared by immunoSEQ multiplex PCR; TCRdb keeps only in-frame clonotypes and omits some of them. The V and J calls and clone size come from that table; D and trimming were worked out from the DNA. Found here are 45,000 to 55,000 clones, over 65% of them singletons; the top ten hold 5.3%. Germline V lookup: CDR1 SGHTA, CDR2 FQGNSA. CDR3 length: 13 amino acids. V was pared by 5 bases and J by 2 bases, with 10 bases between. The sequence came from a human donor in a cohort sampled during active COVID-19. The V and J genes are TRBV7-2 and TRBJ2-7, with D perhaps matching TRBD2 (6 bases). Sequenced material: peripheral blood. The CDR3 region has the DNA TGTGCCAGCAGCGCCGGGACTCCCTACGAGCAGTACTTC. Its translation: CASSAGTPYEQYF.